The 27 T cell receptor beta chains reported below all come from one sample, sequenced in a study of T cells and Merkel cell carcinoma outcomes. Libraries were prepared by immunoSEQ multiplex PCR; TCRdb keeps only in-frame clonotypes and omits some of them. The data hold about 15,000 clones, with about 87% observed a single time. The specimen sequenced was tumor tissue from Merkel cell carcinoma. All receptors come from a human donor with Merkel cell carcinoma.

The chain is built from TRBV6-5 and TRBJ2-7; 7 bases fit TRBD2. After removal of 0 bases from V and 4 bases from J, the junction contained 6 bases not matched to a gene. Looked up from germline, CDR1 is MNHEY and CDR2 is SVGAGI. The CDR3 totals 15 residues. The CDR3 sequence: CASSYSGTAGYEQYF. CDR3 nucleotide sequence: TGTGCCAGCAGTTACTCGGGCACAGCGGGATACGAGCAGTACTTC.

This clone was seen only a few times. The chain uses TRBV4-1 and TRBJ1-5, with TRBD1 matching over 7 bases. With 3 bases clipped from V and 6 bases from J, the junction kept 5 bases outside the gene matches. This CDR3 has 14 residues. Per the germline V gene, CDR1 is MGHRA and CDR2 is YSYEKL. The CDR3 DNA sequence: TGCGCCAGCAGCCAGAGACAGGGAGGTCAGCCCCAGCATTTT. This sequence encodes CASSQRQGGQPQHF.

The genes are TRBV7-6 and TRBJ2-2; possible D gene TRBD2, 5 bases. CDR1 and CDR2 (germline): SGHVS, FNYEAQ. This CDR3 is 14 amino acids long. The V and J ends lost 0 bases and 7 bases respectively, with 9 bases between them. The DNA of the CDR3 is TGTGCCAGCAGCTTAGCGTCTCGGGGCGGGGAGCTGTTTTTT. Translation: CASSLASRGGELFF.

For the CDR3, the DNA is TGTGCCAGCAACCAGGGAACAGGGTCTGGCTACACCTTC. Its translation is CASNQGTGSGYTF. This chain connects TRBV6-5 to TRBJ1-2; maybe TRBD1 (6 bases). Germline CDR1 and CDR2: MNHEY and SVGAGI. The V end was cut by 7 bases, the J end by 7 bases, with 16 bases between. The CDR3 contains 13 residues.

The genes are TRBV5-5 and TRBJ2-1, with D unresolved. Germline CDR1 is SGHKS and CDR2 is YYEKEE (reference sequence). V lost 4 bases, J lost 8 bases, and 19 bases lay in between. The CDR3 loop spans 15 amino acids. The CDR3: CASSPRSVGGDEQFF. The CDR3 DNA follows: TGTGCCAGCAGCCCCCGGTCCGTTGGCGGCGATGAGCAGTTCTTC. Filled out from reference TRBV5-5 and TRBJ2-1, the complete variable domain reads DAGVTQSPTHLIKTRGQQVTLRCSPISGHKSVSWYQQVLGQGPQFIFQYYEKEERGRGNFPDRFSARQFPNYSSELNVNALLLGDSALYLCASSPRSVGGDEQFFGPGTRLTVL.

Regarding this clone: At one end, the junction sequence differs from germline, possibly due to a read error. J is TRBJ1-1 and V is TRBV9, with D possibly TRBD1 on 6 matching bases. CDR3 size: 13 residues. From germline, CDR1 is SGDLS and CDR2 YYNGEE. DNA of the CDR3: TGTGCCAGCAGCGTAAGAAGGGAGGGGGGCGAAGTTTTT. This encodes CASSVRREGGEVF.

V gene TRBV10-3 combines with J gene TRBJ2-5; no reliable D call. The germline V and J ends were trimmed by 10 bases and 2 bases, with 17 bases remaining between them. Germline assignment: CDR1 ENHRY and CDR2 SYGVKD. The CDR3 has 14 amino acids. DNA for the CDR3: TGTGCCAGCGGCCGCGCGGATTCTCAAGAGACCCAGTACTTC. Translating gives CASGRADSQETQYF.

V is TRBV7-8 and J is TRBJ1-2, with D possibly matching TRBD1 (5 bases). Germline values: CDR1 SGHVS, CDR2 FQNEAQ. The CDR3 is 13 amino acids. The germline V and J ends were trimmed by 5 bases and 4 bases, with 11 bases remaining between them. The CDR3 DNA sequence: TGTGCCAGCAGCCAGACAGAAATCTATGGCTACACCTTC. The encoded protein is CASSQTEIYGYTF.

The chain joins TRBV4-2 to TRBJ2-3; D gene ambiguous. Germline-derived CDR1 and CDR2 are LGHNA and YNFKEQ. The V end was cut by 0 bases, the J end by 4 bases, with 8 bases between. The CDR3 runs 14 residues. The DNA of the CDR3 is TGTGCCAGCAGCCAAGAACTAACCCCAGATACGCAGTATTTT. Protein: CASSQELTPDTQYF.

The V gene is TRBV5-1, the J gene TRBJ1-1; possible D gene TRBD1, 6 bases. Germline CDR1 SGHRS, CDR2 YFSETQ. The CDR3 sequence is 16 residues long. V was trimmed by 4 bases and J by 4 bases, leaving 20 bases between them. The DNA of the CDR3 is TGCGCCAGCAGCCTTTGGGGGGGCGGGGAATCCACTGAAGCTTTCTTT. Amino acid sequence: CASSLWGGGESTEAFF.

The gene calls are TRBV5-4 and TRBJ2-2; 10 bases line up with TRBD2. The junction had 5 bases not matched to a gene; V was cut back by 2 bases and J by 4 bases. This CDR3 comprises 16 residues. Germline assignment: CDR1 SGHNT and CDR2 YYREEE (reference sequence). CDR3 DNA: TGTGCCAGCAGCTTTTCTAGCGGGAGCGGCACCGGGGAGCTGTTTTTT. Protein: CASSFSSGSGTGELFF. Variable domain in full (rest from reference TRBV5-4 and TRBJ2-2): ETGVTQSPTHLIKTRGQQVTLRCSSQSGHNTVSWYQQALGQGPQFIFQYYREEENGRGNFPPRFSGLQFPNYSSELNVNALELDDSALYLCASSFSSGSGTGELFFGEGSRLTVL.

The CDR3, as DNA: TGTGCCAGCAGTAAAGAGGGCCTCCTAGCGGGGGGCCCTTACGAGCAGTACTTC. It translates to CASSKEGLLAGGPYEQYF. The rearrangement uses TRBV27 and TRBJ2-7; 11 positions agree with TRBD2. V lost 5 bases and J lost 4; bases outside the gene matches: 16. There are 18 residues in the CDR3. From germline, CDR1 is MNHEY and CDR2 SMNVEV (reference sequence).

J is TRBJ2-1 and V is TRBV6-6; 10 bases match TRBD2. Looked up from germline, CDR1 is MNHNY and CDR2 is SVGAGI (reference sequence). The CDR3 spans 14 residues. V gave up 4 bases and J gave up 9 bases; unmatched junction bases: 6. Here the CDR3 reads CASSSASGRGEQFF. The CDR3 bases are TGTGCCAGCAGTTCTGCTAGCGGGAGAGGTGAGCAGTTCTTC.

With regard to this clone: Additional DNA sequences in this sample encode the identical CDR3. This chain uses TRBV18 with TRBJ2-7; possible D gene TRBD1, 5 bases. The CDR3 has 14 residues. With 3 bases removed from V and 0 bases from J, the gap between germline ends came to 9 bases. The V gene's germline CDR1 is KGHSH and CDR2 LQKENI. CDR3 in amino acids: CASSPRRGSYEQYF. In DNA form, the CDR3 reads TGTGCCAGCTCACCGAGAAGGGGCTCCTACGAGCAGTACTTC.

This clone has just one count. This chain uses TRBV5-1 with TRBJ2-1, with 8 bases identical to TRBD1. The CDR3 consists of 13 residues. V trimming: 4 bases; J trimming: 11 bases; junction bases outside the gene matches: 8. Germline CDR1 and CDR2: SGHRS and YFSETQ. DNA of the CDR3: TGCGCCAGCAGCCCCGAGGACAGGGATCAGCAGTTCTTC. This gives the protein CASSPEDRDQQFF.

The rearrangement joins TRBV11-2 to TRBJ2-7; D may correspond to TRBD1 or TRBD2 (5 bases each). Per germline, CDR1 SGHAT and CDR2 FQNNGV. This CDR3 region has 14 residues. V lost 5 bases, J lost 1 base, and 12 bases lay in between. The CDR3 is CASSRGVGSYEQYF. The CDR3 DNA reads TGTGCCAGCAGCAGAGGGGTGGGATCCTACGAGCAGTACTTC.

This clone was detected a few times. The rearrangement links TRBV14 to TRBJ2-3; 7 bases line up with TRBD1. After removal of 4 bases from V and 2 bases from J, the junction contained 12 bases not matched to a gene. The CDR3 has 17 residues. The germline CDR1 and CDR2 sequences are SGHDN and FVKESK. CDR3 sequence reads: CASSPLERDSFTDTQYF. The CDR3 DNA is TGTGCCAGCAGCCCACTGGAGAGGGACAGTTTCACAGATACGCAGTATTTT.

The chain employs TRBV5-1 and TRBJ2-3, with 8 positions matching TRBD1. Germline values: CDR1 SGHRS, CDR2 YFSETQ. V shed 7 bases and J 0 bases; nucleotides not matched to a gene: 7. The length of the CDR3 is 15 residues. The CDR3 here is CASGPRDRSTDTQYF. CDR3 nucleotide sequence: TGCGCCAGCGGCCCCAGGGACAGGAGCACAGATACGCAGTATTTT. The variable domain in full, with the rest retrieved from reference TRBV5-1 and TRBJ2-3, is KAGVTQTPRYLIKTRGQQVTLSCSPISGHRSVSWYQQTPGQGLQFLFEYFSETQRNKGNFPGRFSGRQFSNSRSEMNVSTLELGDSALYLCASGPRDRSTDTQYFGPGTRLTVL.

Here the CDR3 DNA reads TGTGCCAGCAGCTTAGAAGGAAAAATCGGGAATGAGCAGTTCTTC. It is translated as CASSLEGKIGNEQFF. The chain employs TRBV5-6 and TRBJ2-1; the D is unclear. Looked up from germline, CDR1 is SGHDT and CDR2 is YYEEEE. This CDR3 is 15 amino acids long. V shed 2 bases and J shed 7 bases, with 16 bases lying between them.

The chain recombines TRBV9 with TRBJ1-3; D remains unclear. CDR3 size: 14 residues. The germline V and J ends were trimmed by 2 bases and 0 bases, with 6 bases remaining between them. CDR1 is SGDLS, CDR2 YYNGEE, per germline. The CDR3 spells CASSVQSSGNTIYF. The CDR3 region has the DNA TGTGCCAGCAGCGTGCAGTCCTCTGGAAACACCATATATTTT.

The V gene is TRBV30, the J gene TRBJ2-7, with TRBD2 identical over 9 bases. The CDR3 contains 14 residues. The V gene end was trimmed by 4 bases and the J gene end by 2 bases; junction bases not matched to a gene: 6. The germline V gene encodes CDR1 GTSNPN and CDR2 SVGIG (reference sequence). CDR3 coding DNA: TGTGCCTGGAACCGTCGACTAGCGGCCTACGAGCAGTACTTC. Translating gives CAWNRRLAAYEQYF.

Points on this clone: At one of its ends the junction is not consistent with the germline gene, which may arise from a read error. The chain employs TRBV5-4 and TRBJ1-1; D not certain. CDR3 length equals 15 residues. The germline gives CDR1 SGHNT, CDR2 YYREEE (reference sequence). The CDR3 sequence: CASSLDGYKGTEVFF. The CDR3 DNA reads TGTGCCAGTAGCCTCGACGGTTACAAGGGCACTGAAGTTTTCTTT.

The chain couples TRBV28 to TRBJ2-7; 16 bases are a match to TRBD2. CDR1 is MDHEN and CDR2 is SYDVKM in the germline V gene. The CDR3 contains 19 residues. Trimming cost V 3 bases and J 4 bases; bases outside gene matches: 12. CDR3 sequence reads: CASSLGTSGRVIVRYEQYF. CDR3 DNA sequence: TGTGCCAGCAGTTTGGGGACTAGCGGGAGGGTGATTGTAAGGTACGAGCAGTACTTC.

The chain carries TRBV4-1 and TRBJ1-2; D uncertain. This CDR3 is 16 amino acids long. Germline V gene sequence: CDR1 MGHRA, CDR2 YSYEKL. V was clipped by 4 bases and J by 0 bases, with 15 bases between them. The CDR3 spells CASSPSGGPSNYGYTF. CDR3 nucleotides: TGCGCCAGCAGCCCTAGCGGAGGGCCTTCTAACTATGGCTACACCTTC.

The sample holds one count of this clone. The chain links TRBV18 to TRBJ1-1, with TRBD1 as a possible D gene (6 bases). The V end lost 6 bases, the J end lost 5 bases, and 16 bases lay between the germline ends. The CDR3 loop spans 14 amino acids. CDR1 KGHSH and CDR2 LQKENI come from the germline V gene. The CDR3 sequence: CASSPGQLLTEAFF. The CDR3 DNA sequence: TGTGCCAGCTCCCCAGGACAGTTGTTAACTGAAGCTTTCTTT. The variable domain in full, with the rest retrieved from reference TRBV18 and TRBJ1-1, is NAGVMQNPRHLVRRRGQEARLRCSPMKGHSHVYWYRQLPEEGLKFMVYLQKENIIDESGMPKERFSAEFPKEGPSILRIQQVVRGDSAAYFCASSPGQLLTEAFFGQGTRLTVV.

The chain recombines TRBV28 with TRBJ1-1; 8 bases match TRBD1. V was pared by 3 bases and J by 3 bases, with 6 bases of the junction left unmatched. There are 15 residues in the CDR3. The germline CDR1 and CDR2 sequences are MDHEN and SYDVKM. CDR3 amino acids: CASSFRGTGYTEAFF. As DNA, the CDR3 is TGTGCCAGCAGTTTCAGGGGGACAGGTTACACTGAAGCTTTCTTT.

This clone was recorded only once. The rearrangement links TRBV5-4 to TRBJ1-1; D remains ambiguous. CDR3 length: 14 amino acids. Germline CDR1 is SGHNT and CDR2 is YYREEE (reference sequence). V was shortened by 1 base and J by 4 bases, with 11 bases between the two germline ends. The CDR3 loop reads CASSLNGLSTEAFF. In DNA, the CDR3 is TGTGCCAGCAGCTTGAATGGCCTTAGCACTGAAGCTTTCTTT.